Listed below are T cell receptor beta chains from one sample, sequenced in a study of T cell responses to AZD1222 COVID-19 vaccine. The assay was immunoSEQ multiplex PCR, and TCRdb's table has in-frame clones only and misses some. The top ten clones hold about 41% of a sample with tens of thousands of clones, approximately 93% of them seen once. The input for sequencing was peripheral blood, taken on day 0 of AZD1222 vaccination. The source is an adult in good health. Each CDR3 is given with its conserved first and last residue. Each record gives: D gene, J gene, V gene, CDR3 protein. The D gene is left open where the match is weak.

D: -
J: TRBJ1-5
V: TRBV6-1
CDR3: CASSVLGRQSGGNQPQHF

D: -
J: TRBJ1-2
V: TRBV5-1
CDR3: CASSLDLTGTYGYTF

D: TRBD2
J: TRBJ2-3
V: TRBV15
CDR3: CATSSISSGGEADTQYF

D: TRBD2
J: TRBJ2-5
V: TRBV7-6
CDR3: CASSQRLAGGQETQYF

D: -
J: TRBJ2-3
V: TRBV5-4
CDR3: CASSPRLVLTDTQYF

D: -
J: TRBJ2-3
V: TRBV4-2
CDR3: CASSPREYSTDTQYF

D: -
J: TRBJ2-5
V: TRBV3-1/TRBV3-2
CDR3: CASSQVEAARSQYF

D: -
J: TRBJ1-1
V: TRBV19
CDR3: CASSTLQGEANTEAFF

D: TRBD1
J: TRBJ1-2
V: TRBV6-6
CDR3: CASSSDRAGGYTF

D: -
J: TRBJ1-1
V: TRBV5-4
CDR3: CASSLVLGNTEAFF

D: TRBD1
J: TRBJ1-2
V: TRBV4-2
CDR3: CASSQAGQDRRGYTF

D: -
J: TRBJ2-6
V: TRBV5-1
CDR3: CASGSRGSSGANVLTF

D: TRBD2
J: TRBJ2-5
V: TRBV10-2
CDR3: CASRGPSGGPGETQYF

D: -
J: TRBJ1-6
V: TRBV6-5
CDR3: CASRFYPQNNSPLHF

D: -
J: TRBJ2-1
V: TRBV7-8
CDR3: CASSWGLRAREQFF

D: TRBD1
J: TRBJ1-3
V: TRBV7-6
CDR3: CASSLFDRVSGNTIYF

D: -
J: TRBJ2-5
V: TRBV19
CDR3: CASSIGGRQETQYF